The present T cell receptor (beta chain) was sequenced within a study of shared clonotypes between healthy human individuals. General study points: Clonotypes shared by all four sorted-subset donors had higher generation probabilities than non-shared clonotypes. In having few donors, the study represented limited genetic and exposure-history diversity.

This clone was seen a single time. Its target is not known. Trimming left V 1 base short and J 4 bases short, with 8 bases between. The CDR3 covers 13 residues. The germline V gene has CDR1 MGHRA and CDR2 YSYEKL. Naive CD8 cells lacked CD45RO and underwent positive selection for CCR7, leaving out terminally differentiated effector memory CD45RA+ cells. Donors were healthy HIV-negative adults without recent acute infections or vaccinations. Researchers divided each subset's genomic DNA evenly across several immunoSEQ plates. Clones were read by immunoSEQ multiplex PCR, and TCRdb kept only the in-frame ones, dropping some. Of 1.5 million to 2.5 million clones in the sample, 85% to 95% were seen once.

This TCR derives from a man between 18 and 29 years old in good health. The chain joins TRBV4-1 to TRBJ2-7, with D unclear. The sequenced sample was naive CD8+ T cells sorted from blood. CDR3: CASSQVQTYEQYF. As DNA, the CDR3 is TGCGCCAGCAGCCAAGTGCAGACGTACGAGCAGTACTTC.